The sample holds a few counts of the clone carrying this TCR beta chain. Its antigen is as yet unknown. Trimming left V 10 bases short and J 5 bases short, with 23 bases between. The CDR3 runs to 15 residues. CDR1 ENHRY and CDR2 SYGVKD come from the germline V gene. This sample is part of a study of response to subunit inactivated influenza vaccine. General study points: Authors suggested each seasonal flu vaccination may recruit only limited numbers of new T cells.

TCRdb called the RT-PCR reads again in MiXCR, with one record for every CDR3 protein. The sample contains 500,000 to 600,000 distinct CDR3 sequences, approximately 7.1% of which appear only once. The receptor was isolated from a man aged 45 to 75 who received an inactivated influenza vaccine. The chain recombines TRBV10-3 with TRBJ2-5; TRBD1 might be the D (6 bases). Sequenced here: PBMCs from blood, sampled about 23 months after vaccination. The CDR3 loop is CATRNRDNIGETQYF. DNA of the CDR3: TGTGCCACAAGGAACCGGGACAACATCGGGGAGACCCAGTACTTC.